These T cell receptor beta chains were read from a single sample in a study of vaccination effects on CD4 cells after COVID-19. Sequenced by immunoSEQ multiplex PCR; TCRdb stores in-frame clones only, minus some. The repertoire holds 26,000 or so clones, 83% seen once, with approximately 1.5% in the top ten. These receptors have no identified antigens. The sequenced sample was CD4+ T cells from PBMCs cultured with HCoV-NL63 spike peptides, obtained after COVID-19 vaccination. The receptors were gathered from a human donor who received a COVID-19 vaccine. Some clones in this sample may be carry-over from other donors' samples. Each CDR3 is given with its conserved first and last residue. Fields, in order: V gene, clone size, J gene, D gene, CDR3 protein, CDR3 DNA. D genes are given only for firm matches. Size values are once, few and many counts, or a class for expanded clones, and some rows have none.

V: TRBV6-1; size: few; J: TRBJ2-5; D: -; CDR3: CASSELFLGRQETQYF; DNA: TGTGCCAGCAGTGAATTGTTCCTGGGTAGACAAGAGACCCAGTACTTC
V: TRBV5-1; size: few; J: TRBJ2-2; D: -; CDR3: CASSDTQGINTGELFF; DNA: TGCGCCAGCAGCGACACACAGGGCATCAACACCGGGGAGCTGTTTTTT
V: TRBV28; size: -; J: TRBJ1-1; D: -; CDR3: CASRRRNTEAFF; DNA: TGTGCCAGCAGACGCAGGAACACTGAAGCTTTCTTT
V: TRBV5-1; size: once; J: TRBJ2-2; D: -; CDR3: CASSRQKEGELFF; DNA: TGCGCCAGCAGTCGCCAAAAGGAGGGGGAGCTGTTTTTT
V: TRBV7-8; size: -; J: TRBJ2-5; D: TRBD2; CDR3: CASSSLAGDSQETQYF; DNA: TGTGCCAGCAGCTCACTAGCGGGGGACTCACAAGAGACCCAGTACTTC
V: TRBV6-4; size: once; J: TRBJ2-2; D: -; CDR3: CASSVEGSAGELFF; DNA: TGTGCCAGCAGTGTTGAGGGATCGGCCGGGGAGCTGTTTTTT
V: TRBV7-8; size: -; J: TRBJ1-6; D: -; CDR3: CASSFGTRYNSPLHF; DNA: TGTGCCAGCAGCTTCGGTACACGGTATAATTCACCCCTCCACTTT
V: TRBV5-4; size: -; J: TRBJ2-3; D: -; CDR3: CASSFGGGTDTQYF; DNA: TGTGCCAGCAGCTTTGGTGGGGGGACAGATACGCAGTATTTT
V: TRBV11-2; size: -; J: TRBJ2-6; D: -; CDR3: CASSITGTGFSGANVLTF; DNA: TGTGCCAGCAGCATAACCGGGACGGGGTTTAGTGGGGCCAACGTCCTGACTTTC
V: TRBV28; size: -; J: TRBJ2-5; D: -; CDR3: CASSLPPKETQYF; DNA: TGTGCCAGCAGTCTACCCCCGAAAGAGACCCAGTACTTC
V: TRBV6-2/TRBV6-3; size: -; J: TRBJ1-1; D: TRBD1; CDR3: CASSPDRGYTEAFF; DNA: TGTGCCAGCAGTCCCGACAGGGGGTATACTGAAGCTTTCTTT
V: TRBV5-5; size: -; J: TRBJ2-5; D: -; CDR3: CASSLEDQETQYF; DNA: TGTGCCAGCAGCTTGGAGGACCAAGAGACCCAGTACTTC
V: TRBV12-3/TRBV12-4; size: -; J: TRBJ1-4; D: TRBD1; CDR3: CASRTGFEKLFF; DNA: TGTGCCAGCAGGACAGGGTTTGAAAAACTGTTTTTT
V: TRBV27; size: -; J: TRBJ2-1; D: TRBD2; CDR3: CASSPYTSGVYNEQFF; DNA: TGTGCCAGCAGTCCCTATACTAGCGGGGTGTACAATGAGCAGTTCTTC
V: TRBV9; size: once; J: TRBJ1-1; D: -; CDR3: CASSVDVGTAFF; DNA: TGTGCCAGCAGCGTAGATGTTGGTACGGCTTTCTTT
V: TRBV18; size: -; J: TRBJ2-1; D: TRBD1; CDR3: CASSPGQASYNEQFF; DNA: TGTGCCAGCTCACCCGGACAGGCGTCCTACAATGAGCAGTTCTTC
V: TRBV5-1; size: -; J: TRBJ2-3; D: -; CDR3: CASSFGTDTQYF; DNA: TGCGCCAGCAGCTTCGGGACAGATACGCAGTATTTT
V: TRBV7-9; size: -; J: TRBJ2-1; D: -; CDR3: CASSPARWAHDEQFF; DNA: TGTGCCAGCAGCCCGGCCCGTTGGGCCCACGATGAGCAGTTCTTC
V: TRBV5-1; size: few; J: TRBJ1-3; D: -; CDR3: CASSLGRDTFSGNTIYF; DNA: TGCGCCAGCAGCCTCGGCCGGGACACGTTCTCTGGAAACACCATATATTTT
V: TRBV2; size: -; J: TRBJ2-1; D: -; CDR3: CASSEQGAYNEQFF; DNA: TGTGCCAGCAGTGAACAGGGTGCCTACAATGAGCAGTTCTTC
V: TRBV29-1; size: -; J: TRBJ2-1; D: TRBD2; CDR3: CSVVELAGAYNEQFF; DNA: TGCAGCGTTGTAGAGCTAGCGGGGGCCTACAATGAGCAGTTCTTC
V: TRBV7-8; size: -; J: TRBJ2-2; D: TRBD2; CDR3: CASSDKLASNTGELFF; DNA: TGTGCCAGCAGCGATAAACTAGCGTCGAACACCGGGGAGCTGTTTTTT
V: TRBV4-2; size: -; J: TRBJ2-3; D: TRBD2; CDR3: CASSQEGSAGGPDTQYF; DNA: TGTGCCAGCAGCCAAGAAGGGTCAGCGGGGGGGCCAGATACGCAGTATTTT
V: TRBV10-1; size: few; J: TRBJ1-5; D: -; CDR3: CATPGIGQPQHF; DNA: TGCGCCACCCCGGGCATCGGTCAGCCCCAGCATTTT
V: TRBV5-1; size: once; J: TRBJ1-2; D: -; CDR3: CASSTGPNYGYTF; DNA: TGCGCCAGCAGCACAGGGCCCAACTATGGCTACACCTTC
V: TRBV9; size: once; J: TRBJ2-1; D: -; CDR3: CASSPGVAAYNEQFF; DNA: TGTGCCAGCAGCCCGGGGGTCGCCGCCTACAATGAGCAGTTCTTC
V: TRBV7-8; size: few; J: TRBJ1-2; D: TRBD1; CDR3: CASSFGQGVGYTF; DNA: TGTGCCAGCAGCTTCGGGCAGGGGGTTGGCTACACCTTC
V: TRBV7-9; size: -; J: TRBJ2-5; D: TRBD1; CDR3: CASSLDPGQGKETQYF; DNA: TGTGCCAGCAGCTTAGACCCGGGACAGGGAAAAGAGACCCAGTACTTC
V: TRBV5-1; size: -; J: TRBJ1-3; D: -; CDR3: CASSLMAFGSSGNTIYF; DNA: TGCGCCAGCAGCTTAATGGCGTTCGGGAGCTCTGGAAACACCATATATTTT
V: TRBV18; size: -; J: TRBJ2-5; D: TRBD2; CDR3: CASSPLTSGFNSQETQYF; DNA: TGTGCCAGCTCACCATTGACTAGCGGGTTTAATTCTCAAGAGACCCAGTACTTC
V: TRBV27; size: -; J: TRBJ1-4; D: -; CDR3: CASSLGSGPTNEKLFF; DNA: TGTGCCAGCAGTTTAGGGTCGGGGCCAACTAATGAAAAACTGTTTTTT
V: TRBV6-5; size: -; J: TRBJ1-5; D: -; CDR3: CASSYSGYSNQPQHF; DNA: TGTGCCAGCAGTTACTCGGGGTATAGCAATCAGCCCCAGCATTTT
V: TRBV29-1; size: few; J: TRBJ1-2; D: -; CDR3: CSAVTGTNYGYTF; DNA: TGCAGCGCGGTGACAGGAACTAACTATGGCTACACCTTC
V: TRBV7-2; size: -; J: TRBJ2-6; D: -; CDR3: CASRRNSGANVLTF; DNA: TGTGCCAGCAGAAGGAACTCTGGGGCCAACGTCCTGACTTTC
V: TRBV12-3/TRBV12-4; size: -; J: TRBJ1-3; D: -; CDR3: CASRLSSGNTIYF; DNA: TGTGCCAGCAGGTTAAGCTCTGGAAACACCATATATTTT
V: TRBV13; size: -; J: TRBJ1-5; D: -; CDR3: CASSSFSGGNQPQHF; DNA: TGTGCCAGCAGCTCTTTTTCTGGGGGCAATCAGCCCCAGCATTTT
V: TRBV2; size: -; J: TRBJ1-1; D: TRBD1; CDR3: CASSGQGETEAFF; DNA: TGTGCCAGCAGTGGACAGGGTGAGACTGAAGCTTTCTTT
V: TRBV6-2/TRBV6-3; size: -; J: TRBJ2-6; D: TRBD1; CDR3: CASSRQGVTGANVLTF; DNA: TGTGCCAGCAGTCGACAGGGAGTAACTGGGGCCAACGTCCTGACTTTC
V: TRBV2; size: -; J: TRBJ2-3; D: TRBD2; CDR3: CASMLTSGTDTQYF; DNA: TGTGCCAGCATGCTGACTAGCGGCACAGATACGCAGTATTTT
V: TRBV3-1/TRBV3-2; size: -; J: TRBJ2-3; D: -; CDR3: CASSHRGAGPDTQYF; DNA: TGTGCCAGCAGTCACCGGGGGGCCGGGCCAGATACGCAGTATTTT
V: TRBV28; size: -; J: TRBJ1-5; D: -; CDR3: CASSLLGFSNQPQHF; DNA: TGTGCCAGCAGTTTATTAGGTTTTAGCAATCAGCCCCAGCATTTT
V: TRBV7-2; size: -; J: TRBJ2-2; D: TRBD2; CDR3: CASSPQTSGGGNTGELFF; DNA: TGTGCCAGCAGCCCCCAGACTAGCGGGGGGGGAAACACCGGGGAGCTGTTTTTT
V: TRBV12-3/TRBV12-4; size: -; J: TRBJ1-3; D: -; CDR3: CASSLARGNTIYF; DNA: TGTGCCAGCAGTTTAGCCAGGGGAAACACCATATATTTT
V: TRBV28; size: -; J: TRBJ1-5; D: TRBD1; CDR3: CASSFATGGHQPQHF; DNA: TGTGCCAGCAGTTTCGCGACAGGGGGCCATCAGCCCCAGCATTTT
V: TRBV19; size: -; J: TRBJ1-1; D: TRBD1; CDR3: CASSIGTGGGWTEAFF; DNA: TGTGCCAGTAGTATCGGGACAGGGGGAGGATGGACTGAAGCTTTCTTT
V: TRBV7-3; size: -; J: TRBJ2-3; D: -; CDR3: CASSLTFDSGDTQYF; DNA: TGTGCCAGCAGCTTAACGTTTGACTCCGGGGATACGCAGTATTTT
V: TRBV4-1; size: -; J: TRBJ1-2; D: -; CDR3: CASSQERHGGYGYTF; DNA: TGCGCCAGCAGCCAAGAACGGCACGGGGGCTATGGCTACACCTTC